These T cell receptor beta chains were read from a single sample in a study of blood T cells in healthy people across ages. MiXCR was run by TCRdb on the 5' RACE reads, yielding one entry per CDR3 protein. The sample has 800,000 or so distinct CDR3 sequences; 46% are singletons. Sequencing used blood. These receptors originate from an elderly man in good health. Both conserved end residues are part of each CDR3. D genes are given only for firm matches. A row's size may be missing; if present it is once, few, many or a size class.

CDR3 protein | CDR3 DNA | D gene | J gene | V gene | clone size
CASSEHRTTYNEQFF | TGTGCCAGCAGTGAGCACCGCACCACCTACAATGAGCAGTTCTTC | . | TRBJ2-1 | TRBV2 | .
CASSTGQGAHTEAFF | TGTGCCAGCAGCACTGGACAGGGGGCGCACACTGAAGCTTTCTTT | TRBD1 | TRBJ1-1 | TRBV7-2 | .
CASSLQGLSYEQYF | TGTGCCAGCAGTCTACAGGGTTTATCCTACGAGCAGTACTTC | . | TRBJ2-7 | TRBV27 | many
CASSHAGSNTEAFF | TGTGCCAGCAGCCATGCGGGATCGAACACTGAAGCTTTCTTT | . | TRBJ1-1 | TRBV4-2 | .
CASRYLDGLNTEAFF | TGTGCCAGCAGGTACCTGGACGGATTGAACACTGAAGCTTTCTTT | . | TRBJ1-1 | TRBV6-6 | .
CASSVAVTNEKLFF | TGCGCCAGCAGCGTCGCCGTAACTAATGAAAAACTGTTTTTT | . | TRBJ1-4 | TRBV4-1 | .
CSAGRDQNIQYF | TGCAGCGCCGGACGGGACCAAAACATTCAGTACTTC | . | TRBJ2-4 | TRBV29-1 | few
CATALAGAHEQYF | TGTGCCACTGCACTAGCGGGAGCCCACGAGCAGTACTTC | TRBD2 | TRBJ2-7 | TRBV24-1 | .
CASSIDMGMREQYF | TGTGCCAGCAGCATTGATATGGGGATGCGCGAGCAGTACTTC | . | TRBJ2-7 | TRBV7-2 | .
CASSLSAGTNEKLFF | TGTGCCAGCAGTTTATCCGCAGGGACTAATGAAAAACTGTTTTTT | . | TRBJ1-4 | TRBV28 | .
CASSPTTGYYGYTF | TGTGCCAGCAGCCCCACGACAGGGTACTATGGCTACACCTTC | TRBD1 | TRBJ1-2 | TRBV7-9 | .